One sample yielded the 25 T cell receptor beta chains listed below, sequenced in a study of T-cell memory formation after mild COVID-19 (dated by TCRdb to the early 2020s). The library was prepared using 5' RACE. Sequencing was carried out with an Illumina NovaSeq 6000. Starting from the raw public reads, TCRdb applied fastp trimming at Q25, assembled clones with MiXCR and retained in-frame beta chains. Each CDR3 protein gets just one entry, which takes the most common genes and DNA from the rows behind it. The sample contains fewer than 350,000 distinct CDR3 sequences, approximately 8.4% of them found a single time. Of the sample, about 20% falls within the top ten clones. The sample consisted of PBMCs or a T cell subset sorted from them (not recorded which). The receptors originated from a young man who had mild COVID-19 (a few samples of this study predate the infection). The sample titles of this study are shuffled in the database, so cell type and time point are left out; the donor was told from shared clones.

This clonotype was counted many times. The CDR3 reads CRAGEGVSSPLHF. The CDR3 bases are TGCAGGGCGGGAGAGGGGGTATCGTCACCCCTCCACTTT. The chain carries TRBV20-1 and TRBJ1-6, with D perhaps TRBD1 (6 bases). The germline V gene encodes CDR1 DFQATT and CDR2 SNEGSKA (reference sequence). This CDR3 contains 13 residues.

The DNA of the CDR3 is TGTGCCAGCAGCTGGAGGGGGGGAGACACAGATACGCAGTATTTT. This gives the protein CASSWRGGDTDTQYF. The V gene is TRBV5-4, the J gene TRBJ2-3; tentative D call: TRBD2 (7 bases). This CDR3 has 15 residues. Trimming took off 3 bases at V and 2 bases at J, with 13 bases between the two ends. Germline CDR1 is SGHNT and CDR2 is YYREEE (reference sequence).

This chain joins TRBV9 and TRBJ2-5, with 7 bases aligning to TRBD1. V was clipped by 3 bases and J by 2 bases; unmatched bases: 1. This CDR3 comprises 13 residues. Per germline, CDR1 SGDLS and CDR2 YYNGEE. In DNA form, the CDR3 reads TGTGCCAGCAGCGAACAGGGGCAAGAGACCCAGTACTTC. Its protein is CASSEQGQETQYF.

The rearrangement uses TRBV7-2 and TRBJ2-4, with a weak D call TRBD2 (5 bases). Germline V gene sequence: CDR1 SGHTA, CDR2 FQGNSA. The CDR3 has 15 residues. Trimming took 0 bases from V and 8 from J, leaving 14 bases between them. The CDR3 sequence: CASSLARGLRDIQYF. The DNA for the CDR3 is TGTGCCAGCAGCTTAGCTCGGGGATTAAGGGACATTCAGTACTTC.

The table lists this clonotype with a count of one. V and J are TRBV5-5 and TRBJ1-6; D is perhaps TRBD1 (6 bases). V lost 5 bases, J lost 6 bases, and 21 bases lay in between. Germline CDR1 is SGHKS and CDR2 is YYEKEE (reference sequence). The length of the CDR3 is 17 residues. The CDR3 loop is CASRVRTALQSNSPLHF. Written as DNA, the CDR3 is TGTGCCAGCAGAGTTAGGACAGCCTTACAATCTAATTCACCCCTCCACTTT.

This clonotype was picked up a small number of times. This rearrangement joins TRBV20-1 to TRBJ1-2, with D uncertain. Germline CDR1 and CDR2: DFQATT and SNEGSKA (reference sequence). CDR3 length equals 12 residues. With 4 bases removed from V and 4 bases from J, the gap between germline ends came to 10 bases. The CDR3 DNA is TGCAGTGCTAAAAGGACGGTCTATGGCTACACCTTC. This codes for CSAKRTVYGYTF.

V is TRBV6-2 or TRBV6-3 and J is TRBJ2-2, with 8 bases fitting TRBD1. With 6 bases clipped from V and 4 bases from J, the junction kept 25 bases outside the gene matches. The CDR3 length is 21 residues. CDR1 is MNHEY, CDR2 SVGEGT, per germline. CDR3 coding DNA: TGTGCCAGCAGCCGTCCACACTGGGGGACAGGTTTCGGGCGAGGCACCGGGGAGCTGTTTTTT. Its translation: CASSRPHWGTGFGRGTGELFF.

The chain couples TRBV19 to TRBJ1-4; TRBD1 agrees at 7 bases. With 5 bases clipped from V and 3 bases from J, the junction kept 3 bases outside the gene matches. The CDR3 runs to 14 residues. Germline V lookup: CDR1 LNHDA, CDR2 SQIVND (reference sequence). The CDR3 sequence is CASSDGTANEKLFF. The CDR3, as DNA: TGTGCCAGTAGTGACGGGACAGCTAATGAAAAACTGTTTTTT.

This clonotype was picked up a small number of times. The V gene is TRBV4-1, the J gene TRBJ1-5; a possible D gene is TRBD1 (5 bases). The CDR3 has 16 residues. Germline lookup yields CDR1 MGHRA and CDR2 YSYEKL. The V end lost 3 bases, the J end lost 0 bases, and 12 bases lay between the germline ends. CDR3 sequence reads: CASSQGPGASNQPQHF. CDR3 nucleotide sequence: TGCGCCAGCAGCCAGGGCCCCGGGGCTAGCAATCAGCCCCAGCATTTT.

This clonotype appeared many times. J is TRBJ2-1 and V is TRBV4-2; no clear D gene. Germline CDR1 reads LGHNA; CDR2 reads YNFKEQ. The CDR3 contains 13 residues. V lost 0 bases, J lost 7 bases, and 7 bases lay in between. The CDR3 protein is CASSQDVDNEQFF. The CDR3 region has the DNA TGTGCCAGCAGCCAAGATGTGGATAATGAGCAGTTCTTC.

This rearrangement joins TRBV7-3 to TRBJ2-5, with TRBD2 matching 14 bases. The V segment lost 10 bases and the J segment 9 bases; nucleotides outside the gene matches: 7. The germline gives CDR1 SGHTA, CDR2 FQGTGA. The CDR3 totals 13 residues. The CDR3: CATGLTSGGAQYF. CDR3 coding DNA: TGTGCCACCGGTTTGACTAGCGGGGGGGCCCAGTACTTC.

V gene TRBV5-1 combines with J gene TRBJ2-5; 7 nucleotides agree with TRBD1. Germline V CDR1 and CDR2: SGHRS, YFSETQ. This CDR3 has 16 residues. V shed 4 bases, J shed 5 bases, and the junction held 14 bases outside the gene matches. CDR3 nucleotide sequence: TGCGCCAGCAGCCTTGACAGGGCTAGGGGGCGCGAGACCCAGTACTTC. Protein sequence: CASSLDRARGRETQYF.

This chain links TRBV7-2 with TRBJ1-2; D unclear. Trimming removed 0 bases from V and 0 bases from J, with 8 bases in between. CDR1 is SGHTA and CDR2 is FQGNSA in the germline V gene. There are 15 residues in the CDR3. The CDR3 DNA is TGTGCCAGCAGCTTAGCGGGAACAGCTAACTATGGCTACACCTTC. This encodes CASSLAGTANYGYTF.

This clonotype was detected a few times. The V call is TRBV12-3 or TRBV12-4, the J call TRBJ2-3; no definite D call. V was cut by 5 bases and J by 2 bases, with 11 bases left in between. This CDR3 spans 14 amino acids. The DNA of the CDR3 is TGTGCCAGCAGTCCCGAGAGGTCCACAGATACGCAGTATTTT. Protein: CASSPERSTDTQYF.

This clonotype was picked up a small number of times. The rearrangement links TRBV9 to TRBJ2-5, with 7 bases fitting TRBD2. Germline V gene data show CDR1 as SGDLS and CDR2 as YYNGEE. The V segment lost 1 base and the J segment 3 bases; nucleotides outside the gene matches: 3. CDR3 length: 14 amino acids. CDR3 amino acids: CASSVMAGEETQYF. As DNA, the CDR3 is TGTGCCAGCAGCGTAATGGCGGGGGAAGAGACCCAGTACTTC. Full variable domain (outside the CDR3, taken from reference TRBV9 and TRBJ2-5): DSGVTQTPKHLITATGQRVTLRCSPRSGDLSVYWYQQSLDQGLQFLIQYYNGEERAKGNILERFSAQQFPDLHSELNLSSLELGDSALYFCASSVMAGEETQYFGPGTRLLVL.

This clonotype was seen ten or more times. CDR3 sequence (DNA): TGTGCCAGCAGCTTTGGGGGGGACCAAGAGACCCAGTACTTC. Its translation: CASSFGGDQETQYF. The genes are TRBV7-8 and TRBJ2-5, with 7 bases matching TRBD2. Unmatched junction bases numbered 1, after V lost 3 bases and J lost 0 bases. The germline CDR1 and CDR2 sequences are SGHVS and FQNEAQ. This CDR3 is 14 amino acids long.

This clonotype was observed a handful of times. The chain combines TRBV4-1 with TRBJ2-2, with D hard to call. The CDR3 length is 12 residues. CDR1 is MGHRA and CDR2 is YSYEKL in the germline V gene. V was pared by 0 bases and J by 7 bases, with 3 bases between. In nucleotides, the CDR3 is TGCGCCAGCAGCCAAGAACGCGGGGAGCTGTTTTTT. It codes for CASSQERGELFF.

This clonotype was recorded a few times. The chain joins TRBV14 to TRBJ2-2; 8 bases align to TRBD2. Per germline, CDR1 SGHDN and CDR2 FVKESK. V was pared by 2 bases and J by 7 bases, with 6 bases of the junction left unmatched. This CDR3 contains 15 residues. In DNA, the CDR3 is TGTGCCAGCAGCCAATACAGGACTAGCATCGGGGAGCTGTTTTTT. Protein: CASSQYRTSIGELFF.

This clonotype was counted a few times. The chain uses TRBV6-2 or TRBV6-3 and TRBJ1-1; maybe TRBD1 (5 bases). V was trimmed by 6 bases and J by 5 bases, leaving 7 bases between them. The length of the CDR3 is 11 residues. Germline CDR1 reads MNHEY; CDR2 reads SVGEGT. This CDR3 reads CASRQVTEAFF. As DNA, the CDR3 is TGTGCCAGCAGACAGGTTACTGAAGCTTTCTTT.

This clonotype turned up a few times. The chain links TRBV12-3 or TRBV12-4 to TRBJ1-5; the D is unclear. The CDR3 loop spans 13 amino acids. V was cut by 0 bases and J by 7 bases, with 7 bases left in between. This chain's CDR3 is CASSLASRQPQHF. CDR3 sequence (DNA): TGTGCCAGCAGTTTAGCGTCAAGGCAGCCCCAGCATTTT.

This clonotype showed up just a few times. A junction boundary mismatches the germline segment, possibly from a read error. The chain's CDR3 is CASILGLSSSYEQYF. CDR3 DNA sequence: TGTGCCAGCATCTTGGGGCTTTCAAGCTCCTACGAGCAGTACTTC. This chain connects TRBV5-5 to TRBJ2-7, with D possibly being TRBD1 (5 bases). The CDR3 has 15 residues. Germline V gene sequence: CDR1 SGHKS, CDR2 YYEKEE (reference sequence).

The genes are TRBV5-1 and TRBJ2-3; the match to TRBD1 covers 8 bases. The J segment lost 1 base and the V segment lost 2 bases, leaving 3 bases of the junction unmatched. Germline V lookup: CDR1 SGHRS, CDR2 YFSETQ. The CDR3 has 15 amino acids. Here the CDR3 DNA reads TGCGCCAGCAGCTTACAGGGGGAGGGCACAGATACGCAGTATTTT. It yields the protein CASSLQGEGTDTQYF.

The chain uses TRBV6-5 and TRBJ1-3; D is perhaps TRBD1 (5 bases). Trimming cost V 4 bases and J 2 bases, with 21 bases left between them. Germline CDR1 MNHEY, CDR2 SVGAGI. The CDR3 length is 18 residues. CDR3: CASSFTSGGSVAGNTIYF. The CDR3 region has the DNA TGTGCCAGCAGTTTTACCTCGGGGGGTTCTGTCGCTGGAAACACCATATATTTT.

The chain recombines TRBV6-5 with TRBJ1-3, with D possibly matching TRBD1 (6 bases). Germline values: CDR1 MNHEY, CDR2 SVGAGI. The CDR3 contains 15 residues. The V and J ends lost 6 bases and 2 bases respectively, with 14 bases between them. The CDR3 DNA is TGTGCCAGCAGCCGAACAGGGTTTGCTGGAAACACCATATATTTT. Protein product: CASSRTGFAGNTIYF.

This clonotype has only a few counts. The rearrangement joins TRBV5-6 to TRBJ2-7; D is unclear. CDR1 and CDR2 from the germline V gene are SGHDT and YYEEEE. This CDR3 region has 15 residues. Trimming took off 0 bases at V and 2 bases at J, with 12 bases between the two ends. The CDR3 DNA sequence: TGTGCCAGCAGCTTGGGCGGCCTTAGTCCCTACGAGCAGTACTTC. This gives the protein CASSLGGLSPYEQYF.